The rows below give T cell receptor beta chains drawn from one sample of a study of OX40 agonist ivuxolimab in advanced cancers. Sequencing used immunoSEQ multiplex PCR; TCRdb keeps in-frame clones, though not all of them. This table holds over 65,000 clones, 84% found once. The sequencing here drew on CD4+ or CD8+ T cells sorted from blood, taken in a trial of the OX40 agonist ivuxolimab. These receptor sequences come from an adult with an advanced solid tumor such as melanoma, head and neck, liver or kidney cancer. CDR3s include the opening cysteine and the closing phenylalanine or tryptophan. The D gene is left open where the match is weak. Only some rows state a clone size, as once, few, many or a class for expanded clones.

len: 15
abundance: -
v_gene: TRBV6-1
d_gene: TRBD1
j_gene: TRBJ1-3
CDR3aa: CASRSGTGSGNTIYF
CDR3nt: TGTGCCAGCAGGAGCGGGACAGGCTCTGGAAACACCATATATTTT

len: 11
abundance: -
v_gene: TRBV6-5
d_gene: -
j_gene: TRBJ2-7
CDR3aa: CASSYSDEQYF
CDR3nt: TGTGCCAGCAGTTACTCGGACGAGCAGTACTTC

len: 11
abundance: once
v_gene: TRBV27
d_gene: -
j_gene: TRBJ2-5
CDR3aa: CASSFGMTQYF
CDR3nt: TGTGCCAGCAGTTTCGGAATGACCCAGTACTTC

len: 14
abundance: once
v_gene: TRBV28
d_gene: -
j_gene: TRBJ1-2
CDR3aa: CASSVGTEDYGYTF
CDR3nt: TGTGCCAGCAGCGTCGGGACGGAAGACTATGGCTACACCTTC

len: 13
abundance: -
v_gene: TRBV5-1
d_gene: -
j_gene: TRBJ2-5
CDR3aa: CASTLEGRETQYF
CDR3nt: TGCGCCAGCACCCTCGAGGGGAGGGAGACCCAGTACTTC

len: 14
abundance: -
v_gene: TRBV5-4
d_gene: TRBD2
j_gene: TRBJ2-1
CDR3aa: CASSLRGGYNEQFF
CDR3nt: TGTGCCAGCAGCCTCCGGGGGGGGTACAATGAGCAGTTCTTC

len: 12
abundance: -
v_gene: TRBV5-8
d_gene: -
j_gene: TRBJ1-2
CDR3aa: CASSPGVGGYTF
CDR3nt: TGTGCCAGCAGCCCCGGGGTAGGTGGCTACACCTTC

len: 15
abundance: -
v_gene: TRBV5-8
d_gene: TRBD2
j_gene: TRBJ2-5
CDR3aa: CASSITSGRVETQYF
CDR3nt: TGTGCCAGCAGCATAACTAGCGGGAGAGTAGAGACCCAGTACTTC

len: 15
abundance: -
v_gene: TRBV4-1
d_gene: TRBD1
j_gene: TRBJ2-7
CDR3aa: CASSPQGQGPLEQYF
CDR3nt: TGCGCCAGCAGTCCACAGGGACAGGGGCCCCTCGAGCAGTACTTC

len: 16
abundance: -
v_gene: TRBV7-2
d_gene: -
j_gene: TRBJ1-5
CDR3aa: CASSLNGQRINQPQHF
CDR3nt: TGTGCCAGCAGCCTAAACGGACAGAGGATTAATCAGCCCCAGCATTTT

len: 15
abundance: once
v_gene: TRBV11-2
d_gene: TRBD2
j_gene: TRBJ2-3
CDR3aa: CASSLVSRRGYTQYF
CDR3nt: TGTGCCAGCAGCTTAGTTTCCAGGCGGGGGTATACGCAGTATTTT

len: 15
abundance: -
v_gene: TRBV28
d_gene: -
j_gene: TRBJ1-5
CDR3aa: CASTDRPRGGQPQHF
CDR3nt: TGTGCCAGCACCGACAGGCCCCGAGGGGGTCAGCCCCAGCATTTT

len: 16
abundance: few
v_gene: TRBV7-2
d_gene: -
j_gene: TRBJ2-7
CDR3aa: CASSSDMLLVPDEQYF
CDR3nt: TGTGCCAGCAGCTCAGACATGCTCCTGGTGCCGGACGAGCAGTACTTC

len: 12
abundance: -
v_gene: TRBV27
d_gene: -
j_gene: TRBJ2-7
CDR3aa: CASRDRLYEQYF
CDR3nt: TGTGCCTCCCGGGACCGTCTCTACGAGCAGTACTTC

len: 17
abundance: -
v_gene: TRBV27
d_gene: TRBD2
j_gene: TRBJ2-1
CDR3aa: CASSPPAGGRGGHEQFF
CDR3nt: TGTGCCAGCAGTCCTCCCGCGGGAGGACGCGGGGGCCATGAGCAGTTCTTC

len: 16
abundance: -
v_gene: TRBV30
d_gene: -
j_gene: TRBJ1-1
CDR3aa: CAWSVGGAGRGTEAFF
CDR3nt: TGTGCCTGGAGTGTAGGGGGGGCAGGGCGGGGGACTGAAGCTTTCTTT

len: 15
abundance: -
v_gene: TRBV7-9
d_gene: -
j_gene: TRBJ1-5
CDR3aa: CASSSLFDSNQPQHF
CDR3nt: TGTGCCAGCAGCTCCCTCTTTGACAGCAATCAGCCCCAGCATTTT

len: 16
abundance: -
v_gene: TRBV6-1
d_gene: -
j_gene: TRBJ2-3
CDR3aa: CASSEDDRRRTDTQYF
CDR3nt: TGTGCCAGCAGTGAAGACGACAGGAGACGCACAGATACGCAGTATTTT

len: 14
abundance: -
v_gene: TRBV28
d_gene: TRBD1
j_gene: TRBJ1-5
CDR3aa: CASRKGQGHQPQHF
CDR3nt: TGTGCCAGCAGGAAGGGACAGGGTCATCAGCCCCAGCATTTT

len: 14
abundance: -
v_gene: TRBV11-2
d_gene: -
j_gene: TRBJ2-7
CDR3aa: CASRLAGEAYEQYF
CDR3nt: TGTGCCAGCAGGTTAGCCGGAGAGGCCTACGAGCAGTACTTC

len: 12
abundance: -
v_gene: TRBV2
d_gene: -
j_gene: TRBJ1-2
CDR3aa: CASSDGSYGYTF
CDR3nt: TGTGCCAGCAGCGACGGATCCTATGGCTACACCTTC

len: 13
abundance: -
v_gene: TRBV19
d_gene: TRBD1
j_gene: TRBJ1-4
CDR3aa: CASTDRAHIGLFF
CDR3nt: TGTGCCAGTACCGACAGGGCTCACATCGGGCTGTTTTTT

len: 14
abundance: once
v_gene: TRBV5-1
d_gene: -
j_gene: TRBJ2-5
CDR3aa: CASKGGRPQETQYF
CDR3nt: TGCGCCAGCAAGGGGGGCAGGCCTCAAGAGACCCAGTACTTC

len: 16
abundance: -
v_gene: TRBV4-3
d_gene: -
j_gene: TRBJ2-7
CDR3aa: CASSQRSVGRNNEQYF
CDR3nt: TGCGCCAGCAGCCAACGTTCCGTTGGGCGCAATAACGAGCAGTACTTC

len: 15
abundance: -
v_gene: TRBV27
d_gene: -
j_gene: TRBJ1-4
CDR3aa: CASRDRAGANEKLFF
CDR3nt: TGTGCCAGCAGGGACCGGGCTGGGGCTAATGAAAAACTGTTTTTT

len: 14
abundance: -
v_gene: TRBV27
d_gene: -
j_gene: TRBJ2-7
CDR3aa: CASSFGREANEQYF
CDR3nt: TGTGCCAGCAGTTTCGGCAGGGAGGCCAACGAGCAGTACTTC

len: 13
abundance: -
v_gene: TRBV9
d_gene: -
j_gene: TRBJ1-1
CDR3aa: CASTRGVGTEAFF
CDR3nt: TGTGCCAGCACCCGAGGGGTGGGGACTGAAGCTTTCTTT

len: 14
abundance: -
v_gene: TRBV9
d_gene: -
j_gene: TRBJ2-3
CDR3aa: CASSVVPRGDTQYF
CDR3nt: TGTGCCAGCAGCGTAGTACCTCGAGGAGATACGCAGTATTTT

len: 14
abundance: -
v_gene: TRBV5-1
d_gene: -
j_gene: TRBJ2-2
CDR3aa: CASSPNNFAGELFF
CDR3nt: TGCGCCAGCAGCCCAAACAACTTCGCCGGGGAGCTGTTTTTT

len: 16
abundance: -
v_gene: TRBV19
d_gene: TRBD1
j_gene: TRBJ2-7
CDR3aa: CASRSPGQGRDYEQYF
CDR3nt: TGTGCCAGTAGGTCCCCTGGACAGGGCCGGGACTACGAGCAGTACTTC

len: 13
abundance: -
v_gene: TRBV7-7
d_gene: -
j_gene: TRBJ2-2
CDR3aa: CASSRDWSGELFF
CDR3nt: TGTGCTAGCAGCAGGGACTGGTCCGGGGAGCTGTTTTTT

len: 16
abundance: -
v_gene: TRBV7-2
d_gene: TRBD2
j_gene: TRBJ2-3
CDR3aa: CASSLVGGGNPDTQYF
CDR3nt: TGTGCCAGCAGCTTAGTTGGCGGGGGGAACCCGGATACGCAGTATTTT

len: 14
abundance: once
v_gene: TRBV25-1
d_gene: -
j_gene: TRBJ1-1
CDR3aa: CASSEYSRGWKAFF
CDR3nt: TGTGCCAGCAGTGAATATAGTAGAGGGTGGAAAGCTTTCTTT

len: 13
abundance: -
v_gene: TRBV28
d_gene: -
j_gene: TRBJ2-4
CDR3aa: CASTRWAKNIQYF
CDR3nt: TGTGCCAGCACTCGGTGGGCCAAAAACATTCAGTACTTC

len: 14
abundance: -
v_gene: TRBV18
d_gene: TRBD1
j_gene: TRBJ1-4
CDR3aa: CASSPTGVYEKLFF
CDR3nt: TGTGCCAGCTCACCGACAGGGGTGTATGAAAAACTGTTTTTT

len: 14
abundance: -
v_gene: TRBV7-9
d_gene: -
j_gene: TRBJ2-2
CDR3aa: CASSLGQVAGELFF
CDR3nt: TGTGCCAGCAGCTTAGGACAGGTCGCCGGGGAGCTGTTTTTT

len: 15
abundance: -
v_gene: TRBV4-2
d_gene: TRBD1
j_gene: TRBJ1-1
CDR3aa: CASSQAGGANTEAFF
CDR3nt: TGTGCCAGCAGCCAAGCAGGGGGCGCGAACACTGAAGCTTTCTTT

len: 15
abundance: few
v_gene: TRBV4-1
d_gene: -
j_gene: TRBJ1-2
CDR3aa: CASSQEPRGLGGYTF
CDR3nt: TGCGCCAGCAGCCAAGAACCCAGGGGATTAGGTGGCTACACCTTC

len: 14
abundance: -
v_gene: TRBV28
d_gene: -
j_gene: TRBJ1-1
CDR3aa: CASSSGGENTEAFF
CDR3nt: TGTGCCAGCAGTTCGGGGGGGGAAAACACTGAAGCTTTCTTT

len: 15
abundance: few
v_gene: TRBV11-3
d_gene: TRBD2
j_gene: TRBJ2-1
CDR3aa: CASSLGAGGGYEQFF
CDR3nt: TGTGCCAGCAGCTTAGGCGCGGGAGGGGGGTATGAGCAGTTCTTC

len: 13
abundance: -
v_gene: TRBV19
d_gene: TRBD1
j_gene: TRBJ1-2
CDR3aa: CASSQGQGDGYTF
CDR3nt: TGTGCCAGTAGCCAGGGACAGGGGGACGGCTACACCTTC

len: 14
abundance: -
v_gene: TRBV27
d_gene: -
j_gene: TRBJ2-1
CDR3aa: CASKISENYNEQFF
CDR3nt: TGTGCCAGCAAGATTAGTGAAAATTACAATGAGCAGTTCTTC

len: 14
abundance: -
v_gene: TRBV5-4
d_gene: -
j_gene: TRBJ2-1
CDR3aa: CASSLVGSRNEQFF
CDR3nt: TGTGCCAGCAGCTTGGTTGGCTCCCGCAATGAGCAGTTCTTC

len: 15
abundance: -
v_gene: TRBV6-1
d_gene: TRBD2
j_gene: TRBJ2-7
CDR3aa: CASSVLAGGLGEQYF
CDR3nt: TGTGCCAGCAGTGTGCTAGCGGGGGGGCTAGGCGAGCAGTACTTC

len: 13
abundance: -
v_gene: TRBV2
d_gene: TRBD1
j_gene: TRBJ2-5
CDR3aa: CASMRGPQETQYF
CDR3nt: TGTGCCAGCATGAGGGGGCCCCAAGAGACCCAGTACTTC

len: 14
abundance: once
v_gene: TRBV6-6
d_gene: TRBD2
j_gene: TRBJ2-4
CDR3aa: CASSRGLAGTIQYF
CDR3nt: TGTGCCAGCAGCCGGGGACTAGCGGGGACCATTCAGTACTTC

len: 14
abundance: -
v_gene: TRBV29-1
d_gene: TRBD1
j_gene: TRBJ1-4
CDR3aa: CSVAEQGTNEKLFF
CDR3nt: TGCAGCGTCGCGGAACAGGGGACTAATGAAAAACTGTTTTTT